A selection of T cell receptor beta chains follows, all from one sample in a study of blood T cell repertoires in COVID-19. Sequencing was performed with immunoSEQ multiplex PCR; in TCRdb, only in-frame clones are kept and a portion is missing. The sample has 270,000 or so clones; 80% to 95% are singletons. The sample was PBMCs or T cells enriched from blood (not recorded which). These receptors all stem from a man between 35 and 55 years old who had been exposed to COVID-19. The CDR3 runs from the conserved cysteine through the conserved F or W. D genes are given only for firm matches. Expanded clones get a size class; other rows say once, few or many, or leave the size out.

>TRBV3-1/TRBV3-2|NA|few|TRBJ2-7|15
CASSQMVQHSYEQYF
TGTGCCAGCAGCCAAATGGTTCAGCACAGCTACGAGCAGTACTTC
>TRBV6-5|NA|NA|TRBJ1-5|14
CASSYVGRGQPQHF
TGTGCCAGCAGTTACGTGGGGCGCGGTCAGCCCCAGCATTTT
>TRBV28|NA|NA|TRBJ2-7|12
CASRGMNYEQYF
TGTGCCAGCAGGGGCATGAACTACGAGCAGTACTTC
>TRBV7-6|NA|NA|TRBJ2-7|15
CASSQHSDRSYEQYF
TGTGCCAGCAGTCAACACTCGGACAGATCCTACGAGCAGTACTTC
>TRBV6-5|TRBD1|NA|TRBJ2-5|14
CAVREAGGLETQYF
TGTGCCGTCAGGGAGGCAGGGGGCTTGGAGACCCAGTACTTC
>TRBV9|TRBD2|NA|TRBJ2-3|18
CASSVGTSGRWRTDTQYF
TGTGCCAGCAGCGTAGGGACTAGCGGGAGATGGCGTACAGATACGCAGTATTTT
>TRBV9|NA|NA|TRBJ1-1|15
CASSAGLGREDEAFF
TGTGCCAGCAGCGCGGGATTAGGACGGGAGGATGAAGCTTTCTTT
>TRBV2|NA|NA|TRBJ2-7|12
CAKSPLSGEQYF
TGTGCCAAGTCCCCCCTATCAGGCGAGCAGTACTTC
>TRBV28|NA|NA|TRBJ2-7|16
CASSFRQVLRPYEQYF
TGTGCCAGCAGTTTCCGACAGGTCCTGAGACCCTACGAGCAGTACTTC
>TRBV5-4|NA|NA|TRBJ2-7|13
CASSPRPGNEQYF
TGTGCCAGCAGCCCCAGGCCAGGGAACGAGCAGTACTTC
>TRBV29-1|TRBD2|NA|TRBJ2-3|15
CSSRGGRTSTDTQYF
TGCAGCAGCAGGGGCGGGAGGACTAGCACAGATACGCAGTATTTT
>TRBV3-1/TRBV3-2|TRBD2|NA|TRBJ2-3|16
CASSHWGEGREDTQYF
TGTGCCAGCAGCCATTGGGGGGAGGGCCGTGAAGATACGCAGTATTTT
>TRBV2|TRBD2|few|TRBJ2-1|13
CASSGSANNEQFF
TGTGCCAGTAGCGGGAGCGCCAATAATGAGCAGTTCTTC
>TRBV28|TRBD1|NA|TRBJ1-1|17
CASSLLGTGGGSTEAFF
TGTGCCAGCAGTTTACTTGGGACAGGGGGCGGCTCCACTGAAGCTTTCTTT
>TRBV7-9|NA|NA|TRBJ1-3|14
CASSLRGDGNTIYF
TGTGCCAGCAGCTTACGGGGTGACGGAAACACCATATATTTT
>TRBV19|TRBD1|NA|TRBJ1-1|16
CASSRLGQGKNTEAFF
TGTGCCAGTAGTAGACTAGGACAGGGAAAAAACACTGAAGCTTTCTTT
>TRBV9|TRBD2|NA|TRBJ2-1|18
CASSASAGTSVPYNEQFF
TGTGCCAGCAGCGCCTCCGCCGGGACTAGCGTGCCCTACAATGAGCAGTTCTTC
>TRBV12-3/TRBV12-4|NA|NA|TRBJ2-7|13
CASSLGLLYEQYF
TGTGCCAGCAGTTTAGGTCTCCTCTACGAGCAGTACTTC
>TRBV28|TRBD1|NA|TRBJ1-2|15
CASGTGGTGNYGYTF
TGTGCCAGCGGGACAGGGGGCACCGGGAACTATGGCTACACCTTC
>TRBV6-2/TRBV6-3|NA|NA|TRBJ2-7|11
CASSPLSEQYF
TGTGCCAGCAGCCCGTTGTCTGAGCAGTACTTC
>TRBV6-2/TRBV6-3|NA|NA|TRBJ2-5|15
CASSDTSPSFETQYF
TGTGCCAGCAGTGACACTAGCCCTTCGTTTGAGACCCAGTACTTC
>TRBV7-9|TRBD2|NA|TRBJ2-1|15
CASSLEGTRNNEQFF
TGTGCCAGCAGCTTAGAAGGGACTAGGAACAATGAGCAGTTCTTC
>TRBV9|NA|NA|TRBJ1-3|15
CASSGAGHLGNTIYF
TGTGCCAGCAGCGGAGCGGGACATCTTGGAAACACCATATATTTT
>TRBV12-3/TRBV12-4|NA|few|TRBJ2-1|11
CASSTHNEQFF
TGTGCCAGCAGTACTCACAATGAGCAGTTCTTC
>TRBV5-4|NA|once|TRBJ2-4|16
CASSFPGDLAKNIQYF
TGTGCCAGCAGCTTTCCGGGGGATCTAGCCAAAAACATTCAGTACTTC
>TRBV6-5|NA|NA|TRBJ2-2|15
CASSLVLVGPGELFF
TGTGCCAGCAGCCTTGTCTTGGTCGGTCCCGGGGAGCTGTTTTTT
>TRBV12-3/TRBV12-4|NA|NA|TRBJ1-2|11
CASSSSYGYTF
TGTGCCAGCAGTTCCAGCTATGGCTACACCTTC
>TRBV4-1|TRBD1|NA|TRBJ2-1|16
CASSQATGGSYNEQFF
TGCGCCAGCAGCCAGGCGACAGGGGGCTCCTACAATGAGCAGTTCTTC
>TRBV19|NA|NA|TRBJ2-1|16
CASRTRPFSSYNEQFF
TGTGCCAGTAGGACTAGGCCCTTCAGCTCCTACAATGAGCAGTTCTTC
>TRBV19|NA|NA|TRBJ1-1|13
CASRASGLREAFF
TGTGCCAGTAGGGCCAGTGGACTCCGGGAAGCTTTCTTT
>TRBV19|NA|NA|TRBJ2-1|16
CASSIRFEVTSGEQFF
TGTGCCAGTAGTATTAGGTTCGAGGTAACCTCGGGTGAGCAGTTCTTC
>TRBV4-1|TRBD1|NA|TRBJ1-1|14
CASSQVNRGTEAFF
TGCGCCAGCAGCCAAGTAAACAGGGGCACTGAAGCTTTCTTT
>TRBV6-4|NA|NA|TRBJ2-1|15
CASSPGHSGYNEQFF
TGTGCCAGCAGCCCGGGTCATTCGGGCTACAATGAGCAGTTCTTC
>TRBV6-2/TRBV6-3|NA|once|TRBJ2-2|18
CASSYSIVRQANTGELFF
TGTGCCAGCAGTTACTCGATTGTTAGGCAGGCGAACACCGGGGAGCTGTTTTTT
>TRBV19|NA|NA|TRBJ1-1|13
CASTQDTYTEAFF
TGTGCCAGTACACAGGACACCTACACTGAAGCTTTCTTT
>TRBV10-2|NA|NA|TRBJ2-3|15
CASSVWSGQTDTQYF
TGCGCCAGCAGTGTGTGGAGCGGCCAAACAGATACGCAGTATTTT
>TRBV5-6|NA|NA|TRBJ1-4|17
CASSLRPSNPTNEKLFF
TGTGCCAGCAGCTTGCGCCCCTCTAATCCAACTAATGAAAAACTGTTTTTT
>TRBV9|TRBD2|once|TRBJ2-2|17
CASSVEESGSLTGELFF
TGTGCCAGCAGCGTAGAGGAAAGCGGGAGTTTGACCGGGGAGCTGTTTTTT
>TRBV2|NA|NA|TRBJ1-5|15
CASSSQGQSNQPQHF
TGTGCCAGCAGTTCTCAAGGACAGAGCAATCAGCCCCAGCATTTT
>TRBV30|TRBD1|NA|TRBJ1-3|13
CAGTDRVGNTIYF
TGTGCCGGGACAGACAGAGTAGGAAACACCATATATTTT
>TRBV19|TRBD1|NA|TRBJ1-2|12
CASSGTGVGYTF
TGTGCCAGTAGTGGAACAGGGGTGGGCTACACCTTC
>TRBV3-1/TRBV3-2|NA|NA|TRBJ1-1|18
CASSQASSPIRGDTEAFF
TGTGCCAGCAGCCAAGCCTCGTCCCCGATCAGGGGCGACACTGAAGCTTTCTTT
>TRBV3-1/TRBV3-2|TRBD2|NA|TRBJ2-5|18
CASSQDGLAGGPWETQYF
TGTGCCAGCAGCCAAGATGGATTAGCGGGAGGGCCTTGGGAGACCCAGTACTTC
>TRBV2|NA|NA|TRBJ1-5|13
CASREQVFQPQHF
TGTGCCAGCAGGGAACAGGTTTTTCAGCCCCAGCATTTT
>TRBV30|NA|NA|TRBJ2-3|15
CAWGGSTTQADTQYF
TGTGCCTGGGGGGGGTCAACGACACAGGCAGATACGCAGTATTTT
>TRBV11-2|NA|NA|TRBJ2-3|14
CASSLASRTDTQYF
TGTGCCAGCAGCCTCGCGAGCCGCACAGATACGCAGTATTTT
>TRBV19|TRBD1|NA|TRBJ1-5|15
CASSISQGNHQPQHF
TGTGCCAGTAGTATTTCACAGGGGAATCATCAGCCCCAGCATTTT
>TRBV6-2/TRBV6-3|NA|NA|TRBJ2-1|13
CASSYEGHNEQFF
TGTGCCAGCAGTTACGAGGGTCACAATGAGCAGTTCTTC